The 10 T cell receptor beta chains presented below share a single source sample, sequenced in a study of radiotherapy plus CTLA-4 blockade in lung cancer. Libraries were prepared by immunoSEQ multiplex PCR; TCRdb keeps only in-frame clonotypes and omits some of them. The data show roughly 66,000 clones, with approximately 83% seen just once and about 4% held by the top ten. Sequences were derived from peripheral blood, sampled from a patient treated with radiotherapy plus ipilimumab. The receptors derive from a human donor with non-small cell lung cancer who had a partial response to radiotherapy plus ipilimumab.

The CDR3 here is CASSPRTDTYEQYF. Written as DNA, the CDR3 is TGTGCCAGCAGTCCAAGGACAGATACCTACGAGCAGTACTTC. The V and J genes are TRBV28 and TRBJ2-5, with D perhaps TRBD1 (6 bases). The J call may not be correct, given that the DNA end is closer to TRBJ2-7. The CDR3 sequence is 14 residues long. Germline assignment: CDR1 MDHEN and CDR2 SYDVKM.

The chain employs TRBV28 and TRBJ1-4; 7 positions match TRBD1. In germline, CDR1 is MDHEN, CDR2 SYDVKM. J was trimmed by 7 bases and V by 6 bases; bases with no gene match: 8. This CDR3 is 14 amino acids long. The CDR3 protein is CASSLRQGAEKLFF. For the CDR3, the DNA is TGTGCCAGCAGCCTTCGACAGGGTGCTGAAAAACTGTTTTTT.

The gene calls are TRBV27 and TRBJ1-1; 7 bases match TRBD1. With 1 base clipped from V and 4 bases from J, the junction kept 9 bases outside the gene matches. The CDR3 totals 16 residues. The germline CDR1 and CDR2 sequences are MNHEY and SMNVEV (reference sequence). CDR3 residues: CASSLLVTGAGTEAFF. CDR3 coding DNA: TGTGCCAGCAGTTTATTAGTCACAGGGGCGGGCACTGAAGCTTTCTTT.

The chain uses TRBV27 and TRBJ2-2; 10 bases match TRBD1. The V gene's germline CDR1 is MNHEY and CDR2 SMNVEV (reference sequence). This CDR3 has 16 amino acids. With 5 bases clipped from V and 6 bases from J, the junction kept 9 bases outside the gene matches. CDR3 nucleotide sequence: TGTGCCAGCAGTGGGGAAGGGACAGGGGCGCCCGGGGAGCTGTTTTTT. Its protein product is CASSGEGTGAPGELFF.

The V and J genes are TRBV28 and TRBJ2-7, with 7 bases fitting TRBD2. Germline V gives CDR1 MDHEN, CDR2 SYDVKM. The trim removed 2 bases at V and 1 base at J, leaving 5 bases unmatched. The CDR3 is made up of 15 amino acids. The CDR3: CASSLGGSGSYEQYF. CDR3 nucleotides: TGTGCCAGCAGTTTAGGCGGGAGCGGGTCCTACGAGCAGTACTTC.

This chain uses TRBV19 with TRBJ1-4, with D maybe TRBD1 (6 bases). The CDR3 runs 13 residues. Deletions cut 6 bases from V and 4 bases from J, with 9 bases between. Germline-derived CDR1 and CDR2 are LNHDA and SQIVND (reference sequence). CDR3 DNA sequence: TGTGCCAGTAGGCACAGGGTTAATGAAAAACTGTTTTTT. This codes for CASRHRVNEKLFF.

J is TRBJ1-1 and V is TRBV18; D gene unclear. Trimming removed 2 bases at V and 2 bases at J, with 9 bases between. The germline gives CDR1 KGHSH, CDR2 LQKENI. This CDR3 is built from 14 residues. CDR3: CASSPVTANTEAFF. The DNA for the CDR3 is TGTGCCAGCTCACCAGTAACAGCCAACACTGAAGCTTTCTTT.

This clone showed up just once. J is TRBJ2-1 and V is TRBV18; 11 nucleotides line up with TRBD2. CDR3 length: 14 residues. Germline CDR1 and CDR2: KGHSH and LQKENI. Unmatched junction bases numbered 3, after V lost 3 bases and J lost 8 bases. The CDR3 DNA reads TGTGCCAGCTCACCCGGACTAGCGGGTTATGAGCAGTTCTTC. Protein sequence: CASSPGLAGYEQFF.

The chain has TRBV5-1 and TRBJ2-7; weak D call: TRBD2 (6 bases). The CDR3 runs 15 residues. From germline, CDR1 is SGHRS and CDR2 YFSETQ. The V end was cut by 2 bases, the J end by 1 base, with 13 bases between. CDR3 amino acids: CASSLDGRGSYEQYF. The CDR3 DNA reads as TGCGCCAGCAGCTTAGACGGGAGAGGATCCTACGAGCAGTACTTC. Looking up the rest from reference TRBV5-1 and TRBJ2-7 gives the full variable domain: KAGVTQTPRYLIKTRGQQVTLSCSPISGHRSVSWYQQTPGQGLQFLFEYFSETQRNKGNFPGRFSGRQFSNSRSEMNVSTLELGDSALYLCASSLDGRGSYEQYFGPGTRLTVT.

The J gene is TRBJ1-5, the V gene TRBV2; D gene uncertain. V lost 5 bases and J 3 bases, leaving 11 bases between the germline ends. The CDR3 has 14 residues. CDR1 SNHLY and CDR2 FYNNEI come from the germline V gene. The chain's CDR3 is CASSPARVNQPQHF. The CDR3 DNA reads as TGTGCCAGCAGTCCGGCCCGGGTCAATCAGCCCCAGCATTTT.